These 29 T cell receptor beta chains came from one sample sequenced in a study of blood T cell repertoires in COVID-19. Repertoires were generated with immunoSEQ multiplex PCR, while TCRdb's copy carries only in-frame clones and drops some. The repertoire has around 97,000 clones, approximately 80% of them found once; the top ten carry roughly 13%. Material: peripheral blood. The source is a human donor in a cohort sampled during active or convalescent COVID-19.

The chain has TRBV24-1 and TRBJ1-2; D is unclear. Germline V gene sequence: CDR1 KGHDR, CDR2 SFDVKD. Trimming shortened V by 0 bases and J by 2 bases, and 6 bases separated the two germline ends. CDR3 length: 14 residues. The CDR3 loop is CATSDLARNYGYTF. Here the CDR3 DNA reads TGTGCCACCAGTGATTTGGCCAGAAACTATGGCTACACCTTC.

This clone was counted a single time. The V gene is TRBV6-6, the J gene TRBJ1-2; D remains unclear. Germline CDR1 is MNHNY and CDR2 is SVGAGI (reference sequence). This CDR3 is built from 13 residues. Trimming took off 4 bases at V and 3 bases at J, with 9 bases between the two ends. CDR3 loop: CASSSSAYYGYTF. Here the CDR3 DNA reads TGTGCCAGCAGTTCGTCTGCGTACTATGGCTACACCTTC.

The chain is built from TRBV10-3 and TRBJ1-2; 9 nucleotides line up with TRBD1. The CDR3 spans 13 residues. Trimming took 6 bases from V and 8 from J; bases not matched to a gene: 7. Per the germline V gene, CDR1 is ENHRY and CDR2 is SYGVKD. The CDR3 loop is CAISLGQGGGYTF. In DNA form, the CDR3 reads TGTGCCATCAGCTTGGGACAGGGTGGCGGCTACACCTTC.

This chain links TRBV21-1 with TRBJ2-7; the table's TRBD1 call for D was not verified on the DNA. TRBV21-1 is reported as a pseudogene. This CDR3 is 14 amino acids long. CDR3 protein: CASSKRQATYEQYF. CDR3 DNA sequence: TGTGCCAGCAGCAAAAGACAGGCCACCTACGAGCAGTACTTC.

The chain carries TRBV19 and TRBJ1-5, with D perhaps TRBD1 (5 bases). Germline CDR1 is LNHDA and CDR2 is SQIVND (reference sequence). Trimming shortened V by 1 base and J by 6 bases, and 13 bases separated the two germline ends. The CDR3 extends over 15 amino acids. In DNA, the CDR3 is TGTGCCAGTAGTATAGGGGGCCTCCCGGCTCAGCCCCAGCATTTT. Translation: CASSIGGLPAQPQHF.

The rearrangement links TRBV29-1 to TRBJ2-3, with D perhaps TRBD1 (5 bases). Germline V gene lookup returns CDR1 SQVTM and CDR2 ANQGSEA. Between the trimmed V and J ends, which lost 5 bases and 2 bases, there was a span of 14 bases. The CDR3 is 14 amino acids. CDR3 residues: CSVSRQTNTDTQYF. DNA of the CDR3: TGCAGCGTTTCCCGACAGACAAACACAGATACGCAGTATTTT.

The chain carries TRBV6-5 and TRBJ1-2; 8 bases agree with TRBD1. The germline CDR1 and CDR2 sequences are MNHEY and SVGAGI. The CDR3 runs 13 residues. The trim removed 6 bases at V and 8 bases at J, leaving 8 bases unmatched. CDR3 loop: CASSFGQGPGYTF. The DNA of the CDR3 is TGTGCCAGCAGCTTCGGACAGGGTCCAGGCTACACCTTC.

J is TRBJ1-2 and V is TRBV4-3; D is unclear. CDR3 length: 14 amino acids. Germline V CDR1 and CDR2: LGHNA, YSLEER. Trimming took off 0 bases at V and 8 bases at J, with 13 bases between the two ends. The CDR3 spells CASSQEGGPGGYTF. Written as DNA, the CDR3 is TGCGCCAGCAGCCAAGAGGGAGGGCCGGGAGGCTACACCTTC.

This clone was picked up a small number of times. The genes are TRBV10-3 and TRBJ1-1; 7 bases map to TRBD1. V was clipped by 4 bases and J by 6 bases; unmatched bases: 2. Germline CDR1 is ENHRY and CDR2 is SYGVKD. The CDR3 sequence is 12 residues long. The CDR3 sequence: CAISGQGPEAFF. Written as DNA, the CDR3 is TGTGCCATCAGTGGACAGGGCCCTGAAGCTTTCTTT.

V usage is TRBV7-8 and J usage is TRBJ1-5; tentatively, D is TRBD1 (5 bases). The V gene lost 1 base and the J gene lost 4 bases, with 8 bases spanning the gap. CDR1 SGHVS and CDR2 FQNEAQ come from the germline V gene. CDR3 size: 14 residues. CDR3 bases: TGTGCCAGCAGCTTAGTGGACAAGAATCAGCCCCAGCATTTT. Protein sequence: CASSLVDKNQPQHF.

This clone has only one observation. The rearrangement uses TRBV10-2 and TRBJ1-3; D is undetermined. The CDR3 has 16 amino acids. Per germline, CDR1 WSHSY and CDR2 SAAADI. Trimming cost V 4 bases and J 0 bases, with 13 bases left between them. The CDR3 region has the DNA TGCGCCAGCAGTGTCTGGCCGTCCCTCTCTGGAAACACCATATATTTT. Amino acid sequence: CASSVWPSLSGNTIYF.

This chain connects TRBV11-2 to TRBJ1-6; D uncertain. CDR1 and CDR2 (germline): SGHAT, FQNNGV. Trimming removed 4 bases from V and 0 bases from J, with 7 bases in between. The CDR3 has 15 residues. The DNA of the CDR3 is TGTGCCAGCAGCTCCCGAGGCTCCTATAATTCACCCCTCCACTTT. Amino acids: CASSSRGSYNSPLHF.

The chain uses TRBV19 and TRBJ1-4; possibly TRBD1 for D (6 bases). The V end lost 4 bases, the J end lost 7 bases, and 13 bases lay between the germline ends. Germline V gene sequence: CDR1 LNHDA, CDR2 SQIVND (reference sequence). The length of the CDR3 is 14 residues. CDR3 region: CASSNLRGGEKLFF. The CDR3 nucleotides read TGTGCCAGTAGTAATCTCAGGGGTGGTGAAAAACTGTTTTTT.

The rearrangement uses TRBV4-1 and TRBJ1-5, with D maybe TRBD1 (5 bases). V was trimmed by 0 bases and J by 0 bases, leaving 9 bases between them. The CDR3 is made up of 16 amino acids. Per germline, CDR1 MGHRA and CDR2 YSYEKL. This CDR3 reads CASSQDGGYSNQPQHF. The CDR3 DNA reads as TGCGCCAGCAGCCAAGATGGGGGGTATAGCAATCAGCCCCAGCATTTT.

The chain is built from TRBV6-2 or TRBV6-3 and TRBJ1-2; D might be TRBD1 (5 bases). V dropped 4 bases and J dropped 5 bases, with 14 bases sitting between them. CDR3 size: 14 residues. Germline CDR1 is MNHEY and CDR2 is SVGEGT. CDR3 protein: CASSWATDTYGYTF. As DNA, the CDR3 is TGTGCCAGCAGTTGGGCGACAGATACTTATGGCTACACCTTC.

V usage is TRBV7-2 and J usage is TRBJ1-6, with D unclear. V was cut by 3 bases and J by 1 base, with 13 bases left in between. Germline loops: CDR1 SGHTA, CDR2 FQGNSA. This CDR3 is 17 amino acids long. The CDR3 protein is CASSLRALRSYNSPLHF. In nucleotides, the CDR3 is TGTGCCAGCAGCTTGCGGGCTCTAAGGTCCTATAATTCACCCCTCCACTTT.

This sequence joins TRBV7-2 and TRBJ1-1, with 8 positions matching TRBD1. Trimming cost V 7 bases and J 5 bases; bases outside gene matches: 6. The CDR3 totals 13 residues. Germline V CDR1 and CDR2: SGHTA, FQGNSA. CDR3 residues: CASTTDRVTEAFF. DNA for the CDR3: TGTGCCAGCACCACGGACAGGGTGACTGAAGCTTTCTTT.

The rearrangement joins TRBV5-1 to TRBJ1-3; D is perhaps TRBD1 (6 bases). Germline V gene data show CDR1 as SGHRS and CDR2 as YFSETQ. The CDR3 is made up of 16 amino acids. Trimming pared 4 bases from V and 0 bases from J, leaving 14 bases between. CDR3 residues: CASSAGTPLSGNTIYF. The CDR3, as DNA: TGCGCCAGCAGCGCCGGGACACCTCTCTCTGGAAACACCATATATTTT.

As to this clone: Other DNA sequences in the same sample also yield this CDR3. V and J are TRBV24-1 and TRBJ1-2; D call uncertain. This CDR3 is built from 15 residues. V gave up 6 bases and J gave up 2 bases, with 15 bases separating them. Looked up from germline, CDR1 is KGHDR and CDR2 is SFDVKD. CDR3 in amino acids: CATSPRGPTNYGYTF. The DNA of the CDR3 is TGTGCCACCAGTCCCAGAGGCCCTACCAACTATGGCTACACCTTC.

This clone was found once. The V gene is TRBV9, the J gene TRBJ2-1; 10 bases match TRBD2. V shed 3 bases, J shed 0 bases, and the junction held 6 bases outside the gene matches. The germline V gene has CDR1 SGDLS and CDR2 YYNGEE. The CDR3 length is 17 residues. CDR3 region: CASSAGLAVISYNEQFF. The CDR3 region has the DNA TGTGCCAGCAGCGCTGGACTAGCGGTGATCTCCTACAATGAGCAGTTCTTC. Complete variable domain (other parts from reference TRBV9 and TRBJ2-1): DSGVTQTPKHLITATGQRVTLRCSPRSGDLSVYWYQQSLDQGLQFLIQYYNGEERAKGNILERFSAQQFPDLHSELNLSSLELGDSALYFCASSAGLAVISYNEQFFGPGTRLTVL.

A word on this clone: The missing conserved phenylalanine or tryptophan at the end of this CDR3 makes a read error likely. Because the CDR3's place on the DNA is in doubt, the DNA is left out and the CDR3 is given as listed by TCRdb. The rearrangement joins TRBV6-1 to TRBJ1-2; the table assigns TRBD1, which was not confirmed against the DNA. Termini included, the CDR3 measures 11 amino acids. Germline loops: CDR1 MNHNS, CDR2 SASEGT. This chain's CDR3 is CASSEMDRELV.

The V and J genes are TRBV10-3 and TRBJ2-1; 9 bases are a match to TRBD2. With V trimmed by 4 bases and J by 5 bases, 6 bases remained unmatched. The CDR3 runs 15 residues. CDR1 is ENHRY, CDR2 SYGVKD, per germline. The CDR3 loop reads CAISVLAGFDNEQFF. For the CDR3, the DNA is TGTGCCATCAGTGTTCTAGCGGGGTTTGACAATGAGCAGTTCTTC.

The J gene is TRBJ1-2, the V gene TRBV5-5; a possible D gene is TRBD1 (6 bases). Germline lookup yields CDR1 SGHKS and CDR2 YYEKEE (reference sequence). This CDR3 contains 17 residues. V dropped 2 bases and J dropped 2 bases, with 19 bases sitting between them. The CDR3 here is CASSFRTGGGGNYGYTF. CDR3 nucleotides: TGTGCCAGCAGCTTCCGGACCGGGGGAGGGGGGAACTATGGCTACACCTTC.

V gene TRBV12-5 combines with J gene TRBJ1-1, with D maybe TRBD1 (6 bases). CDR3 length: 12 residues. Germline V gives CDR1 LGHNT, CDR2 FRNRAP. Deletions cut 2 bases from V and 8 bases from J, with 9 bases between. The DNA for the CDR3 is TGTGCTAGTGGTTTGTCCCAGGGGGAAGCTTTCTTT. The encoded protein is CASGLSQGEAFF.

The rearrangement links TRBV7-2 to TRBJ1-2; D possibly corresponds to TRBD1 (5 bases). The CDR3 is 14 residues long. The germline V gene encodes CDR1 SGHTA and CDR2 FQGNSA. V was trimmed by 4 bases and J by 0 bases, leaving 9 bases between them. CDR3 residues: CASSWGGTNYGYTF. CDR3 nucleotides: TGTGCCAGCAGCTGGGGGGGTACTAACTATGGCTACACCTTC.

The chain recombines TRBV10-1 with TRBJ1-1, with 11 bases that match TRBD1. The V and J ends lost 2 bases and 1 base, in that order; junction bases with no gene match: 9. The germline V gene encodes CDR1 WNHNN and CDR2 SYGVQD (reference sequence). The CDR3 has 18 residues. The CDR3 sequence is CASSEEAGTGGWNTEAFF. The CDR3 DNA follows: TGCGCCAGCAGTGAGGAGGCCGGGACAGGGGGTTGGAACACTGAAGCTTTCTTT.

The chain uses TRBV30 and TRBJ1-2, with 10 bases lining up with TRBD1. Trimming cost V 1 base and J 5 bases; bases outside gene matches: 7. Germline CDR1 reads GTSNPN; CDR2 reads SVGIG (reference sequence). CDR3 length: 15 amino acids. CDR3 DNA: TGTGCCTGGAGTGAGGGGACAGGGGCTGGTTATGGCTACACCTTC. Amino acid sequence: CAWSEGTGAGYGYTF.

The chain recombines TRBV4-2 with TRBJ2-3, with 9 bases lining up with TRBD1. The CDR3 spans 16 residues. The ends lost 0 bases at V and 3 bases at J; junction bases unmatched: 4. From germline, CDR1 is LGHNA and CDR2 YNFKEQ. The CDR3 sequence: CASSQERTGVTDTQYF. The CDR3 bases are TGTGCCAGCAGCCAAGAACGGACAGGGGTGACAGATACGCAGTATTTT.

This clone was recorded once. The V call is TRBV7-2, the J call TRBJ1-2; 12 bases align to TRBD1. In germline, CDR1 is SGHTA, CDR2 FQGNSA. V was pared by 6 bases and J by 8 bases, with 7 bases of the junction left unmatched. The CDR3 is 14 amino acids. The CDR3 bases are TGTGCCAGCAGGCCCGGGACAGGGGGCGGAGGCTACACCTTC. Protein product: CASRPGTGGGGYTF.